This T cell receptor (beta chain) came from a study of blood T cells in healthy people across ages. A second roughly 6 to 12 cycle PCR used barcoded and J-beta primers. TCRdb called the 5' RACE reads again in MiXCR, with one record for every CDR3 protein. The profile shows around 1.5 million distinct CDR3 sequences, 59% of them singletons. V gave up 5 bases and J gave up 5 bases; unmatched junction bases: 13. CDR1 and CDR2 from the germline V gene are SGHVS and FQNEAQ. This CDR3 region has 16 residues. The TCR comes from a man younger than 35 in good health. The rearrangement uses TRBV7-8 and TRBJ2-7; 9 bases match TRBD2. What was sequenced was blood. CDR3 in DNA: TGTGCCAGCAGCGCCCGCTTTGCGGGGGGGCAGGACGAGCAGTACTTC. Amino acid sequence: CASSARFAGGQDEQYF.